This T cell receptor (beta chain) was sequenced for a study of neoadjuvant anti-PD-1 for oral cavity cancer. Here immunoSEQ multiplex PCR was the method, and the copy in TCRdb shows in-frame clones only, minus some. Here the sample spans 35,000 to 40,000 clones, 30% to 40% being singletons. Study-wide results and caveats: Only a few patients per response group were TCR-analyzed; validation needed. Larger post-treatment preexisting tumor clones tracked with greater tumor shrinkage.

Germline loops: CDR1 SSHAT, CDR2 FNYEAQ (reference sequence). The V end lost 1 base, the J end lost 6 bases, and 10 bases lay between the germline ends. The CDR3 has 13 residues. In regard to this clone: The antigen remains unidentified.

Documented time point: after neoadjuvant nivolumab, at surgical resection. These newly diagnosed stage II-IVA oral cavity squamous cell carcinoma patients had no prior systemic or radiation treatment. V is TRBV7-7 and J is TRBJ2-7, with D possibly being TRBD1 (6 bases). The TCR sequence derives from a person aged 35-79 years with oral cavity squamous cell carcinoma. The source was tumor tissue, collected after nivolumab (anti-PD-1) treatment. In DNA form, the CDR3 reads TGTGCCAGCAGCTTAGGCCTAGGGGGCGAGCAGTACTTC. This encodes CASSLGLGGEQYF.